A selection of T cell receptor beta chains follows, all from one sample in a study of T-cell memory formation after mild COVID-19. TCRdb processed the 5' RACE reads anew with MiXCR; each CDR3 protein has one entry. The sample shows a few hundred thousand distinct CDR3 sequences, 20% to 25% of them seen only once. Sequencing was done on a sample of PBMCs or a T cell subset sorted from them (not recorded which). The receptors come from a man between 18 and 29 years old who had mild COVID-19 (a few samples of this study predate the infection). Cell type and time point are not known. Both conserved end residues are part of each CDR3. The order of the fields is V gene, clone size, J gene, D gene, CDR3 DNA, CDR3 protein. D genes are given only for firm matches. The size of a clone is reported for some rows only, either as once, few or many, or as a class for expanded clones.

TRBV7-6	-	TRBJ2-3	-	TGTGCCAGCAGCTTGGGCCAGGCGTCTGGGAATACGCAGTATTTT	CASSLGQASGNTQYF
TRBV10-3	-	TRBJ2-5	-	TGTGCCATCAGTCAGCCTCTAGGAGAGACCCAGTACTTC	CAISQPLGETQYF
TRBV5-1	-	TRBJ1-1	-	TGCGCCAGCAGCCCGGGGGGCCAGTTGAACACTGAAGCTTTCTTT	CASSPGGQLNTEAFF
TRBV15	few	TRBJ1-6	-	TGTGCCACCAGCCTAGCGCTAGGACAGCCAAGTGGAAATTCACCCCTCCACTTT	CATSLALGQPSGNSPLHF
TRBV25-1	few	TRBJ2-1	-	TGTGCCAGCAGTGAACCGGGACGCAACAATGAGCAGTTCTTC	CASSEPGRNNEQFF
TRBV19	few	TRBJ1-1	-	TGTGCCAGTAAGTCCCGACGGGAGTTCGCTGAAGCTTTCTTT	CASKSRREFAEAFF
TRBV6-1	-	TRBJ2-6	-	TGTGCCAGCATATGGGCGTCTGGGGCCAACGTCCTGACTTTC	CASIWASGANVLTF
TRBV20-1	few	TRBJ1-1	-	TGCAGTGCTGCCGGACATACTGAAGCTTTCTTT	CSAAGHTEAFF
TRBV25-1	few	TRBJ1-2	-	TGTGCCAGCAGTGAATCTGTGACGATCGGCTACACCTTC	CASSESVTIGYTF
TRBV4-3	-	TRBJ2-2	TRBD1	TGCGCCAGCAGCCCTCTGGACAGGGCTTCGAACACCGGGGAGCTGTTTTTT	CASSPLDRASNTGELFF
TRBV11-2	few	TRBJ2-7	-	TGTGCCAGCAGCTCACAGGGAAACTACGAGCAGTACTTC	CASSSQGNYEQYF
TRBV5-1	few	TRBJ2-2	-	TGCGCCAGCAGTCAGCGTTCCAACACCGGGGAGCTGTTTTTT	CASSQRSNTGELFF
TRBV4-1	many	TRBJ1-2	-	TGCGCCAGCAGCCAAGTTTCAGGGCTGGGCGGCTACACCTTC	CASSQVSGLGGYTF
TRBV27	few	TRBJ2-1	-	TGTGCCAGCAGCCCCGGGACTCACTCCTACAATGAGCAGTTCTTC	CASSPGTHSYNEQFF
TRBV7-9	few	TRBJ2-5	TRBD1	TGTGCCAGCAGTCTCAACCGGGACAGTGTGGAGACCCAGTACTTC	CASSLNRDSVETQYF
TRBV5-6	-	TRBJ2-1	TRBD1	TGTGCCAGCAGCTGGGACAGATGGAATGAGCAGTTCTTC	CASSWDRWNEQFF
TRBV5-1	-	TRBJ1-2	TRBD1	TGCGCCAGCAGCTTGCAACAGGGGATGAGTAACTATGGCTACACCTTC	CASSLQQGMSNYGYTF
TRBV4-1	few	TRBJ2-5	-	TGCGCCAGCAGCCCCACCATTGCCTATGGGCAAGAGACCCAGTACTTC	CASSPTIAYGQETQYF
TRBV12-3/TRBV12-4	few	TRBJ2-4	TRBD1	TGTGCCAGCAGTGGGGACAGGCACATTCAGTACTTC	CASSGDRHIQYF
TRBV7-6	few	TRBJ2-3	-	TGTGCCAGCAGCTTAATCGAGGCGGCCGTGGATACGCAGTATTTT	CASSLIEAAVDTQYF
TRBV5-1	-	TRBJ2-3	TRBD1	TGCGCCAGCAGCTTAGGGACAGTCCTAGATACGCAGTATTTT	CASSLGTVLDTQYF
TRBV7-9	-	TRBJ1-1	-	TGTGCCAGCAGCTCCGGGGGACGGTCCCAAGGTGACACTGAAGCTTTCTTT	CASSSGGRSQGDTEAFF
TRBV7-8	few	TRBJ2-1	TRBD1	TGTGCCAGCAGCCCCCATGGCCGGGACAGGGGATCAAGGGAGCAGTTCTTC	CASSPHGRDRGSREQFF
TRBV20-1	-	TRBJ1-2	TRBD1	TGCAGTGCTAGGGACCGGGACAGGGGGCACGGCTACACCTTC	CSARDRDRGHGYTF
TRBV7-9	-	TRBJ2-7	-	TGTGCCTCCTCCACCAGGGGGGCCAATCCCTACGAGCAGTACTTC	CASSTRGANPYEQYF
TRBV11-2	-	TRBJ2-7	-	TGTGCCAGCAGACTAACCCCACGGGCAGATCAGCAGTACTTC	CASRLTPRADQQYF
TRBV7-2	-	TRBJ1-4	-	TGTGCCAGCAGCTTACAGGGACCAACTAATGAAAAACTGTTTTTT	CASSLQGPTNEKLFF
TRBV6-2/TRBV6-3	-	TRBJ1-2	-	TGTGCCAGCAGTGGTTCCGGGGTTCGGGTCGGCTACACCTTC	CASSGSGVRVGYTF
TRBV27	-	TRBJ1-2	TRBD1	TGTGCCAGCAGAGCCGGGACAGGGGGCATTCCGAGTGGCTACACCTTC	CASRAGTGGIPSGYTF
TRBV7-7	-	TRBJ2-7	-	TGTGCCAGCAGCCCCAATCACCAGGGAGGCGAGCAGTACTTC	CASSPNHQGGEQYF
TRBV10-1	few	TRBJ2-1	TRBD2	TGCGCCAGCAGTGAGTCAGCGGGGGGGCACAATGAGCAGTTCTTC	CASSESAGGHNEQFF
TRBV6-2/TRBV6-3	-	TRBJ2-3	TRBD2	TGTGCCAGCAGCCTAAGGACTAGCGGGAGGAAACCCACAGATACGCAGTATTTT	CASSLRTSGRKPTDTQYF
TRBV6-2/TRBV6-3	-	TRBJ2-7	-	TGTGCCAGCAGTCACTTACTCCGGGACGCCTACGAGCAGTACTTC	CASSHLLRDAYEQYF
TRBV4-2	-	TRBJ1-1	TRBD1	TGTGCCAGCAGCCAAGTGGAAAGGGACAGAGAAGCTTTCTTT	CASSQVERDREAFF
TRBV4-3	-	TRBJ2-5	-	TGCGCCAGCAGCCATCGACAGCAAGAGACCCAGTACTTC	CASSHRQQETQYF
TRBV6-2/TRBV6-3	many	TRBJ1-1	-	TGTGCCAGCAGTTACCGGGACAACACTGAAGCTTTCTTT	CASSYRDNTEAFF
TRBV5-1	few	TRBJ2-3	TRBD1	TGCGCCAGCACTGGGACAGGGGCAGATACGCAGTATTTT	CASTGTGADTQYF
TRBV5-1	-	TRBJ1-5	-	TGCGCCAGCAGCTTACAAGGGTCCCGCAATCAGCCCCAGCATTTT	CASSLQGSRNQPQHF
TRBV7-6	-	TRBJ1-1	TRBD1	TGTGCCAGCAGCTACAGGGGGCCGAGCACTGAAGCTTTCTTT	CASSYRGPSTEAFF
TRBV11-2	-	TRBJ1-2	-	TGTGCCAGCAGCTTTCGGGGGGCGCAAGGCTACACCTTC	CASSFRGAQGYTF
TRBV27	few	TRBJ2-5	-	TGTGCCAGCAGTTTATGGTCCGGGTCCGAGACCCAGTACTTC	CASSLWSGSETQYF
TRBV7-9	-	TRBJ2-3	-	TGTGCCAGCAGCTCCACTGCCGGCGTCACAGATACGCAGTATTTT	CASSSTAGVTDTQYF
TRBV7-3	-	TRBJ2-1	-	TGTGCCAGCAGCTACAAGACGGGACTCAAAGAAAGCCATGAGCAGTTCTTC	CASSYKTGLKESHEQFF
TRBV7-6	-	TRBJ1-5	-	TGTGCCAGCAGCTCCGCAGGGCGCAATCAGCCCCAGCATTTT	CASSSAGRNQPQHF
TRBV9	few	TRBJ1-1	-	TGTGCCAGCAGCCCCCAGGTAGGGATGGGAATGAACACTGAAGCTTTCTTT	CASSPQVGMGMNTEAFF
TRBV2	once	TRBJ1-4	-	TGTGCCAGCAACGGGCAGGGGTCCGCAAAACTGTTTTTT	CASNGQGSAKLFF
TRBV13	few	TRBJ2-3	TRBD1	TGTGCCAGCAGCATTAGACAGGGGAGTACCTTAGATACGCAGTATTTT	CASSIRQGSTLDTQYF
TRBV6-5	-	TRBJ2-3	TRBD1	TGTGCCAGCAGTTACGGGACAGGGGGAGATACGCAGTATTTT	CASSYGTGGDTQYF